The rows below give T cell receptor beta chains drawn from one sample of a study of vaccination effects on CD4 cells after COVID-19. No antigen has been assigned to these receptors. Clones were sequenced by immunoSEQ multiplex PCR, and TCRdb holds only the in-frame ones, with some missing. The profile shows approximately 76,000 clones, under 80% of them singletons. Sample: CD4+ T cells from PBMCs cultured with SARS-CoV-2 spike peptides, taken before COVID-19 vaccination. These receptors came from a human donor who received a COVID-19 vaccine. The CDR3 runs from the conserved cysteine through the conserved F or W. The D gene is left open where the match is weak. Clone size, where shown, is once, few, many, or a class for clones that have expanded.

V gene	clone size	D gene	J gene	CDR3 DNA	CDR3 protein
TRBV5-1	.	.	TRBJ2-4	TGCGCCAGCAGCCTCGGCCTGGGGGATGGGATTCAGTACTTC	CASSLGLGDGIQYF
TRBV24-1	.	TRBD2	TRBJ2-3	TGTGCCACCAGTGATTTTGTGGCCAATCCCCCTCGGGGGGTCGACACAGATACGCAGTATTTT	CATSDFVANPPRGVDTDTQYF
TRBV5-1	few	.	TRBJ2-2	TGCGCCAGCAGCTTTCGTGGTCGGATCGAAGACGGGGAGCTGTTTTTT	CASSFRGRIEDGELFF
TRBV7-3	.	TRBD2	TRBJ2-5	TGTGCCAGCAGCTTACGATCTAGCGGGGTGGAGACCCAGTACTTC	CASSLRSSGVETQYF
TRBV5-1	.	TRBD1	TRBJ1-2	TGCGCCAGCAGCCCAGGATCCGGGACAGGGCATGGCTACACCTTC	CASSPGSGTGHGYTF
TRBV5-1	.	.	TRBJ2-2	TGCGCCAGCAGCTCAGTGACGATCCAGGGGTCCGGGGAGCTGTTTTTT	CASSSVTIQGSGELFF
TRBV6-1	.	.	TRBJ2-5	TGTGCCAGCAGTGAAGGAAGGGTCCAAGAGACCCAGTACTTC	CASSEGRVQETQYF
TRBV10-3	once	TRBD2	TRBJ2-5	TGTGCCATCAGGGGTAGCGGGGGAGACCAAGAGACCCAGTACTTC	CAIRGSGGDQETQYF
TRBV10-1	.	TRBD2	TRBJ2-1	TGCGCCAGCAGTGAATCTAGCGGGGGGGCCGATGAGCAGTTCTTC	CASSESSGGADEQFF
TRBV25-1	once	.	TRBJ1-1	TGTGCCAGCAGTGAATCCGGGGCCCTTTGGGACACTGAAGCTTTCTTT	CASSESGALWDTEAFF
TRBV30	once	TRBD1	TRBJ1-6	TGTGCCTGGAGTGGGGCCTGGACAGGGGGTAATTCACCCCTCCACTTT	CAWSGAWTGGNSPLHF
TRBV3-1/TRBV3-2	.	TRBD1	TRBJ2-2	TGTGCCAGCAGCCCTGGACAGGGGTACACCGGGGAGCTGTTTTTT	CASSPGQGYTGELFF
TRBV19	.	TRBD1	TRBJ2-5	TGTGCCAGTAGCAGGGGGACAACCAGGGAGACCCAGTACTTC	CASSRGTTRETQYF
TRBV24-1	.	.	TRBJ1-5	TGTGCCACCAGTGATTCCAGACAGAGCAATCAGCCCCAGCATTTT	CATSDSRQSNQPQHF
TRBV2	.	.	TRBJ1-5	TGTGCCAGCAGTGAAGTTGGGACGGAAAGCAATAGCAATCAGCCCCAGCATTTT	CASSEVGTESNSNQPQHF
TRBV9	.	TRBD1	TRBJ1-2	TGTGCCAGCAGCGCGGCCTTAGGGGGCGCCTATGGCTACACCTTC	CASSAALGGAYGYTF
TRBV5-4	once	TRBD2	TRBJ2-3	TGTGCCAGCAGCCGCGGACTAGCGTCGAACACAGATACGCAGTATTTT	CASSRGLASNTDTQYF
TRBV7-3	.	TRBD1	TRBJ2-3	TGTGCCAGCAGCTTTGGACAGGGTACGAATACGCAGTATTTT	CASSFGQGTNTQYF
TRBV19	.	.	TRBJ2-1	TGTGCCAGTAGGAGCGGTCCGAGCTCCTACAATGAGCAGTTCTTC	CASRSGPSSYNEQFF
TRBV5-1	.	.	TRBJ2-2	TGCGCCAGTTTCTTAGTCCCGGGGGAGCTGTTTTTT	CASFLVPGELFF
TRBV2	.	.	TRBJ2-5	TGTGCCAGCAGTGAAGCAAGGGTTAAAGAGACCCAGTACTTC	CASSEARVKETQYF
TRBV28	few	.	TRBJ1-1	TGTGCCAGCAGTTTCTCGAACACTGAAGCTTTCTTT	CASSFSNTEAFF
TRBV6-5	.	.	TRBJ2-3	TGTGCCAGCAGTTACTCGGCAGACAGCACAGATACGCAGTATTTT	CASSYSADSTDTQYF
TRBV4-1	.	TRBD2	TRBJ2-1	TGCGCCAGCAGCCAGGGACTAGCGGGGGGGCGCTCCTACAATGAGCAGTTCTTC	CASSQGLAGGRSYNEQFF
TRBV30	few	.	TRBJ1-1	TGTGCCTGGAGTGTACTTGAGGGGATCGGCACTGAAGCTTTCTTT	CAWSVLEGIGTEAFF
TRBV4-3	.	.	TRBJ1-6	TGCGCCAGCAGCCAAGCATGGGGAGTTCGATCACCCCTCCACTTT	CASSQAWGVRSPLHF
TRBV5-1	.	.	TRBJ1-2	TGCGCCAGCAGCTTGGGGACAAGTGACTATGGCTACACCTTC	CASSLGTSDYGYTF
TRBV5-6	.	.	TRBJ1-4	TGTGCCAGCAGCAAGAACGGGGCTGGGGAAAAACTGTTTTTT	CASSKNGAGEKLFF
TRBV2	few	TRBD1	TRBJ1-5	TGTGCCAGCAGTGGACAGGGGGATCAGCCCCAGCATTTT	CASSGQGDQPQHF
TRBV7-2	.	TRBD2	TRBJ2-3	TGTGCCAGCAGCCGTGGGCTAGCGGGGGGGCAAGATACGCAGTATTTT	CASSRGLAGGQDTQYF
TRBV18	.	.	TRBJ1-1	TGTGCCAGCTCACGTACGACAGAGAACACTGAAGCTTTCTTT	CASSRTTENTEAFF
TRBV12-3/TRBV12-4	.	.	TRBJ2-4	TGTGCCAGCAGTTTACAGGGATTTCAGTACTTC	CASSLQGFQYF
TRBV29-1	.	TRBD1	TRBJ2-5	TGCAGCGCGGGACAGGGGGACCAAGAGACCCAGTACTTC	CSAGQGDQETQYF
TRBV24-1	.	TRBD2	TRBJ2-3	TGTGCCACCAGTGACCCCCGGGGGGTATCTAGCACAGATACGCAGTATTTT	CATSDPRGVSSTDTQYF
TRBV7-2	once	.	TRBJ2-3	TGTGCCAGCAGCTTAGAGGGACTCTCTACTAGCACAGATACGCAGTATTTT	CASSLEGLSTSTDTQYF
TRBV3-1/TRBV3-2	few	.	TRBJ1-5	TGTGCCAGCAGCCAAGACAGGGAAGGGGATCAGCCCCAGCATTTT	CASSQDREGDQPQHF
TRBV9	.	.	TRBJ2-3	TGTGCCAGCTCAAAGGGACGGCCCACAGATACGCAGTATTTT	CASSKGRPTDTQYF
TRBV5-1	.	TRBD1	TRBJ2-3	TGCGCCAGCAGCTTGCAGGACAGGGCAGGGGATACGCAGTATTTT	CASSLQDRAGDTQYF
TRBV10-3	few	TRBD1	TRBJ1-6	TGTGCCATCAGCAGGACAGGGATGGAGTCACCCCTCCACTTT	CAISRTGMESPLHF
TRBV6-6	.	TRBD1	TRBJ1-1	TGTGCCAGCAGGCCTTACGGACAGGGGGGCACTGAAGCTTTCTTT	CASRPYGQGGTEAFF
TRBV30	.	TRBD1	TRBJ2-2	TGTGCCTGTGAACAGGGGAGATGGACCGGGGAGCTGTTTTTT	CACEQGRWTGELFF